The table lists the clone carrying this TCR beta chain with a count of one. This entry belongs to a study of blood T cell repertoires in COVID-19. Study at large: Researchers got acute and convalescent COVID-19 samples from the United States, Italy and Spain. PBMCs, B-cell-depleted T cells, or T cells provided the cDNA or gDNA that made up the material.

V lost 1 base, J lost 5 bases, and 12 bases lay in between. This CDR3 region has 14 residues. Germline V gene sequence: CDR1 SGHRS, CDR2 YFSETQ. The data were produced by immunoSEQ multiplex PCR, yet TCRdb's version contains in-frame clones alone and is incomplete. The data show roughly 110,000 clones, roughly four fifths seen once. The TCR comes from a human donor in a cohort sampled during active COVID-19. The chain employs TRBV5-1 and TRBJ2-5, with a possible D match to TRBD2 (6 bases). The material sequenced was peripheral blood. The CDR3 reads CASSLNAGKETQYF. The CDR3 region has the DNA TGCGCCAGCAGCTTGAACGCGGGAAAGGAGACCCAGTACTTC.